This TCR beta chain is from a study of neoadjuvant anti-PD-1 for oral cavity cancer. Patients had newly diagnosed, untreated stage II-IVA oral cavity squamous cell carcinoma. These oral cavity squamous cell carcinomas were HPV-negative and locally advanced. Blood cells were analyzed directly, without culture or expansion. General study points: Only a few patients per response group were TCR-analyzed; validation needed.

Assay used: immunoSEQ multiplex PCR; TCRdb lists only in-frame clones, some missing. The sample lists 14,000 or so clones, less than 80% occurring once. Germline CDR1 SEHNR, CDR2 FQNEAQ (reference sequence). The CDR3 runs 12 residues. V lost 6 bases, J lost 2 bases, and 8 bases lay in between. Only one count was recorded for this clone. As yet, its antigen is unknown. The TCR was taken from a person between 40 and 79 years old with oral cavity squamous cell carcinoma. Sequenced material: PBMCs, taken before nivolumab (anti-PD-1) treatment. This chain joins TRBV7-9 and TRBJ2-7; D call uncertain. The CDR3 bases are TGTGCCAGCAGTCCCGTTCCCTACGAGCAGTACTTC. This gives the protein CASSPVPYEQYF.